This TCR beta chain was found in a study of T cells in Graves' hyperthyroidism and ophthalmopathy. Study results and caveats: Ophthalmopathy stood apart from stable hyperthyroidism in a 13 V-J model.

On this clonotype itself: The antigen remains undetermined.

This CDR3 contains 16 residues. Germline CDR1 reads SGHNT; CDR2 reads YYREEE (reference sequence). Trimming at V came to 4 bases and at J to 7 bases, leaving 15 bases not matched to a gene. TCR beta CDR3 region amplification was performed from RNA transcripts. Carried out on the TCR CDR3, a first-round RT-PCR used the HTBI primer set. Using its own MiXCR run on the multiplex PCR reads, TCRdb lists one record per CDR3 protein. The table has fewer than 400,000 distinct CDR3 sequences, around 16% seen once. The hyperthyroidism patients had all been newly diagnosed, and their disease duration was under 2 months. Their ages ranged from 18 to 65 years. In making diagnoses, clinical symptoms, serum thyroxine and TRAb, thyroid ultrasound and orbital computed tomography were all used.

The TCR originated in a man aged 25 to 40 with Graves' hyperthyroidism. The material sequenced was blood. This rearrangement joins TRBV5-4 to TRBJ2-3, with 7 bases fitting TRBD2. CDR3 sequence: CASSGDGDYRTYTQYF. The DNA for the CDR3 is TGTGCCAGCAGCGGGGATGGGGACTATCGCACTTATACGCAGTATTTT.